These T cell receptor beta chains were read from a single sample in a study of identical twins. TCRdb redid the calling of the 5' RACE reads with MiXCR, one entry per CDR3 protein. Of some 1,700,000 distinct CDR3 sequences in the sample, under 35% were seen once. Sequencing input: cord blood. These receptor sequences come from a newborn girl in good health. Both conserved end residues are part of each CDR3. D genes are given only for firm matches. Only part of the rows carry a size: once, few, many, or a class if the clone is expanded.

d_gene	len	v_gene	j_gene	abundance	CDR3aa	CDR3nt
NA	14	TRBV20-1	TRBJ2-3	NA	CSARVVGITDTQYF	TGCAGTGCTAGAGTTGTCGGGATCACAGATACGCAGTATTTT
TRBD2	16	TRBV9	TRBJ2-1	NA	CASSVDTSGVLNEQFF	TGTGCCAGCAGCGTAGATACTAGCGGGGTGTTAAATGAGCAGTTCTTC
TRBD2	13	TRBV29-1	TRBJ2-1	few	CSVGDYPGNEQFF	TGCAGCGTTGGGGACTACCCCGGGAATGAGCAGTTCTTC
TRBD2	14	TRBV12-3/TRBV12-4	TRBJ2-3	many	CASSWAGGTDTQYF	TGTGCCAGCAGCTGGGCGGGAGGCACAGATACGCAGTATTTT
NA	16	TRBV18	TRBJ1-1	NA	CASSLEGFTVGTEAFF	TGTGCCAGCTCACTGGAAGGGTTCACCGTTGGCACTGAAGCTTTCTTT
TRBD2	17	TRBV7-2	TRBJ2-1	few	CASSSQVGLAAYNEQFF	TGTGCCAGCAGCTCACAGGTGGGACTAGCGGCTTACAATGAGCAGTTCTTC
TRBD2	15	TRBV2	TRBJ2-3	NA	CTSSEDGGASDTQYF	TGTACCAGCAGTGAAGACGGGGGGGCTTCAGATACGCAGTATTTT
NA	12	TRBV10-3	TRBJ1-1	many	CAISESGREAFF	TGTGCCATCAGTGAGTCGGGTCGAGAAGCTTTCTTT
TRBD1	14	TRBV20-1	TRBJ1-6	NA	CSARAGTGRSPLHF	TGCAGTGCTAGAGCCGGGACAGGGCGTTCACCCCTCCACTTT
NA	14	TRBV9	TRBJ2-3	once	CASSVLIGTDTQYF	TGTGCCAGCAGCGTATTGATCGGTACAGATACGCAGTATTTT
NA	16	TRBV5-1	TRBJ2-7	NA	CASSSSLEGRAYEQYF	TGCGCCAGCAGCTCAAGTCTGGAGGGACGCGCCTACGAGCAGTACTTC
TRBD2	12	TRBV20-1	TRBJ2-3	NA	CSDRPSGGTQYF	TGCAGTGATCGACCGTCGGGGGGTACGCAGTATTTT
NA	13	TRBV11-2	TRBJ1-2	NA	CASSKDAAYGYTF	TGTGCCAGCAGCAAGGACGCTGCCTATGGCTACACCTTC
NA	12	TRBV10-3	TRBJ2-7	NA	CAISRLAYEQYF	TGTGCCATCTCCCGACTAGCCTACGAGCAGTACTTC
TRBD1	13	TRBV6-2/TRBV6-3	TRBJ1-5	many	CASSDRVNQPQHF	TGTGCCAGCAGTGACAGGGTCAATCAGCCCCAGCATTTT
NA	14	TRBV14	TRBJ1-2	few	CASSQDSRKNGYTF	TGTGCCAGCAGCCAAGATTCCAGGAAGAATGGCTACACCTTC
TRBD1	12	TRBV2	TRBJ1-1	few	CASSQQGGEAFF	TGTGCCAGCAGCCAACAGGGGGGAGAAGCTTTCTTT
NA	15	TRBV27	TRBJ1-1	few	CASSFYSTTNTEAFF	TGTGCCAGCAGTTTTTATTCGACGACGAACACTGAAGCTTTCTTT
NA	13	TRBV24-1	TRBJ2-2	NA	CAASGPNTGELFF	TGTGCGGCCTCTGGCCCGAACACCGGGGAGCTGTTTTTT
NA	15	TRBV5-1	TRBJ2-7	NA	CASSLAGGALYEQYF	TGCGCCAGCAGCTTGGCCGGCGGGGCCCTCTACGAGCAGTACTTC
NA	16	TRBV20-1	TRBJ1-2	NA	CSATHSPSKTFYGYTF	TGCAGTGCGACCCACAGCCCCTCTAAGACTTTCTATGGCTACACCTTC
NA	13	TRBV3-1	TRBJ1-2	few	CASGAGGNYGYTF	TGTGCCAGCGGGGCCGGGGGTAACTATGGCTACACCTTC
NA	14	TRBV7-9	TRBJ1-6	few	CASSTNREDSPLHF	TGTGCCAGCAGCACCAACAGGGAGGATTCACCCCTCCACTTT
TRBD1	17	TRBV28	TRBJ2-1	NA	CASSLLGTGHLYNEQFF	TGTGCCAGCAGTTTATTGGGGACAGGGCACCTATACAATGAGCAGTTCTTC
NA	16	TRBV4-1	TRBJ1-4	NA	CASSRNPEGSGEKLFF	TGCGCCAGCAGCCGGAATCCAGAGGGTAGTGGTGAAAAACTGTTTTTT
NA	14	TRBV5-1	TRBJ2-2	many	CASSLDRNTGELFF	TGTGCTAGCAGCTTGGACAGGAACACCGGGGAGCTGTTTTTT
TRBD1	13	TRBV2	TRBJ1-1	once	CASPQGFDTEAFF	TGTGCCAGCCCACAGGGGTTTGACACTGAAGCTTTCTTT
TRBD1	15	TRBV20-1	TRBJ1-4	few	CSARKPGTGYEKLFF	TGCAGTGCTAGAAAGCCCGGGACAGGCTATGAAAAACTGTTTTTT
NA	14	TRBV28	TRBJ2-4	many	CASSNITPRNIQYF	TGTGCCAGCAGCAATATCACTCCGAGGAACATTCAGTACTTC
NA	15	TRBV7-9	TRBJ2-5	NA	CASSFTGFLKGEQYF	TGTGCCAGCAGCTTTACAGGGTTCCTGAAGGGTGAGCAGTACTTC
TRBD1	16	TRBV10-3	TRBJ1-5	few	CAISEIDRGQNQPQHF	TGTGCCATCAGTGAGATAGACAGGGGGCAAAATCAGCCCCAGCATTTT
TRBD2	18	TRBV14	TRBJ2-7	NA	CASSRHLVASGPSYEQYF	TGTGCCAGCAGCCGACATCTGGTGGCTAGCGGGCCCTCCTACGAGCAGTACTTC
NA	15	TRBV3-1	TRBJ2-1	few	CASSQVTRARDEQFF	TGTGCCAGCAGCCAAGTAACTAGGGCTCGCGATGAGCAGTTCTTC
TRBD2	19	TRBV12-3/TRBV12-4	TRBJ2-7	few	CASSPGTSGRAGSYNEQYF	TGTGCCAGCAGTCCCGGGACTAGCGGGAGGGCCGGGTCCTACAATGAGCAGTACTTC
TRBD2	16	TRBV6-6	TRBJ2-5	few	CASSTRTSGGVETQYF	TGTGCCAGCAGTACCCGGACTAGCGGGGGGGTGGAGACCCAGTACTTC
NA	15	TRBV20-1	TRBJ1-2	NA	CSARDHWTANYGYTF	TGCAGTGCTAGAGATCACTGGACGGCTAACTATGGCTACACCTTC
NA	15	TRBV3-1	TRBJ1-5	NA	CASSPREGANQPQHF	TGTGCCAGCAGCCCCCGGGAAGGCGCCAATCAGCCCCAGCATTTT
NA	14	TRBV27	TRBJ2-3	few	CASSLRLARGTQYF	TGTGCCAGCAGTTTAAGGCTAGCTAGGGGTACGCAGTATTTT
NA	13	TRBV20-1	TRBJ2-5	NA	CSAHRTARETQYF	TGCAGTGCCCACCGGACGGCCCGGGAGACCCAGTACTTC